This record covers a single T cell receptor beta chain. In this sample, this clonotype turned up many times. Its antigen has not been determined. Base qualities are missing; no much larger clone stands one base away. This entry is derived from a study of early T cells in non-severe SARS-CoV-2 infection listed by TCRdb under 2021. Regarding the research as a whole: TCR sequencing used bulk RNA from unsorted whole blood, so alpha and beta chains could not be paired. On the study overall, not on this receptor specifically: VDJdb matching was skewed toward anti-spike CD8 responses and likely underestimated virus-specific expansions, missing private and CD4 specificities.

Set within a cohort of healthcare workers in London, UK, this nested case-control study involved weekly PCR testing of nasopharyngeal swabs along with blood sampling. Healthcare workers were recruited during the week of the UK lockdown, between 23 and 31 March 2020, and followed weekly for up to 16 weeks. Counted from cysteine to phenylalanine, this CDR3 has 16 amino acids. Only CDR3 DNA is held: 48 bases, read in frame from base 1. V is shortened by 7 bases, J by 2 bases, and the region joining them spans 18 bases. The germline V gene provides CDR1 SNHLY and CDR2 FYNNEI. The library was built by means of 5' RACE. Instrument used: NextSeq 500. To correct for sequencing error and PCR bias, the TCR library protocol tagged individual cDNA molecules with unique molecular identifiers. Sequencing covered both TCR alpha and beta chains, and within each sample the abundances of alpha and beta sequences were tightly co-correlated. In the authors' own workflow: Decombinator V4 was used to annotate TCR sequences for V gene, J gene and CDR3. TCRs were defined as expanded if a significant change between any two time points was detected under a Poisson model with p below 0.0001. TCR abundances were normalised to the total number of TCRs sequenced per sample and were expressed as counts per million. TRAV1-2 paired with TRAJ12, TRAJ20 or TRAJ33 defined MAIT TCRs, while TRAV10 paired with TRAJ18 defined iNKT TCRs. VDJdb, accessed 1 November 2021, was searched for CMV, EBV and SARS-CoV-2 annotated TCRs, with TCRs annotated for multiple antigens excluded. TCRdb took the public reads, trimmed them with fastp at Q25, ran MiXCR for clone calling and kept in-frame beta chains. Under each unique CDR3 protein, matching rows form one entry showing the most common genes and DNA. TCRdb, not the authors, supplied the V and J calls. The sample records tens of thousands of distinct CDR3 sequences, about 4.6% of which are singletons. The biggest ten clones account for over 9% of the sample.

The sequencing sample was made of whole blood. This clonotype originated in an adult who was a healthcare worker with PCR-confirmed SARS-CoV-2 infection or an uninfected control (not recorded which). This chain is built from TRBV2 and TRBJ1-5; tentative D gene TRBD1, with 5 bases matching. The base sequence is TGTGCCAGCACCCCGGGACGGCGGTCAGGCAATCAGCCCCAGCATTTT. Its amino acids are CASTPGRRSGNQPQHF.